The sample holds one count of the clone carrying this TCR beta chain. Germline V gene data show CDR1 as SGHNT and CDR2 as YYREEE (reference sequence). The V end was cut by 2 bases, the J end by 8 bases, with 13 bases between. This CDR3 spans 13 amino acids. Here immunoSEQ multiplex PCR was the method, and the copy in TCRdb shows in-frame clones only, minus some. The data show approximately 150,000 clones, around 94% seen once. This record belongs to a study of control samples from healthy donors and cancer patients. The sample taken for sequencing was blood. The origin of this receptor is a man aged 40-50 years in good health. This chain connects TRBV5-4 to TRBJ1-2; no clear D gene. This chain's CDR3 is CASSLDPAGGYTF. CDR3 nucleotide sequence: TGTGCCAGCAGCTTAGACCCAGCGGGCGGCTACACCTTC.